The T cell receptor (beta chain) described here comes from a study of blood T cell repertoires in COVID-19. Study details: Researchers got acute and convalescent COVID-19 samples from the United States, Italy and Spain. T cells, B-cell-depleted T cells, or PBMCs supplied cDNA or gDNA.

Authors' methods: How many nucleated cells were present was estimated from reference gene primer amplification. The assay was immunoSEQ multiplex PCR, and TCRdb's table has in-frame clones only and misses some. V, J and clone size derive from that table, while D and trimming were established from the DNA sequence. The table lists some 46,000 clones, approximately 89% of them singletons. Germline V CDR1 and CDR2: SNHLY, FYNNEI. There are 14 residues in the CDR3. Trimming cost V 6 bases and J 8 bases; bases outside gene matches: 10. The TCR was taken from a man in his forties or fifties with acute or convalescent COVID-19. The specimen sequenced was peripheral blood. The chain carries TRBV2 and TRBJ2-1, with 7 bases matching TRBD1. The CDR3 DNA reads TGTGCCAGCAGCCACTCTCCCGACAGGGATGAGCAGTTCTTC. It codes for CASSHSPDRDEQFF.